This TCR beta chain stems from a study of early T cells in non-severe SARS-CoV-2 infection. Germline-derived CDR1 and CDR2 are SGHTA and FQGTGA. The CDR3 runs 15 residues. V was clipped by 5 bases and J by 2 bases; unmatched bases: 5. This clonotype was detected only a few times. TCRdb reanalysed the 5' RACE reads using MiXCR and keeps one entry per CDR3 protein. Here the sample spans tens of thousands of distinct CDR3 sequences, 5% to 6.5% being singletons. The source is an adult who was a healthcare worker with PCR-confirmed SARS-CoV-2 infection or an uninfected control (not recorded which). V and J are TRBV7-3 and TRBJ2-1; 8 nucleotides match TRBD2. The sequenced sample consisted of whole blood. The chain's CDR3 is CASSRSGSTYNEQFF. CDR3 coding DNA: TGTGCCAGCAGCCGGAGCGGGAGCACCTACAATGAGCAGTTCTTC.